The source of this T cell receptor beta chain is a study of cytomegalovirus exposure and HLA in healthy donors. Study in general: Findings of an earlier analysis included around 120 million unique TCR beta sequences from 190 million or so T cells. Points from the study as a whole: A list of about 180 TCR beta chains associated with cytomegalovirus was given. Several top significant clusters appeared, in a later analysis, to be linked to common viral pathogens.

About this clone: Its antigen is as yet unknown.

CDR1 and CDR2 (germline): LGHNA, YNFKEQ. This CDR3 region has 13 residues. Trimming shortened V by 0 bases and J by 2 bases, and 5 bases separated the two germline ends. The PCR made use of 60 Vbeta and 13 Jbeta primers. Authors' methods: The authors later counted some 76 million unique TCR beta chains, about 11 million of them shared. Sequencing was performed with immunoSEQ multiplex PCR; in TCRdb, only in-frame clones are kept and a portion is missing. V and J calls and clone size follow that table, whereas D and trimming were derived from the DNA. The sample lists fewer than 200,000 clones; 80% to 90% were seen once.

The rearrangement links TRBV4-2 to TRBJ2-7; D unclear. Input material: PBMCs. The source of this sequence is a man aged 50-59 years in good health and CMV-seropositive. DNA for the CDR3: TGTGCCAGCAGCCAAGATCTCCCCTACGAGCAGTACTTC. This codes for CASSQDLPYEQYF.